The present T cell receptor (beta chain) was sequenced within a study of human T cells and chemical hapten exposure. Time point defined: patch test 3, about 24 weeks after DPC sensitization. The treatment here: therapeutic diphenylcyclopropenone sensitization with weekly scalp DPC. MiXCR was run by TCRdb on the RACE reads, yielding one entry per CDR3 protein. The repertoire consists of 100,000 to 150,000 distinct CDR3 sequences, with approximately 11% occurring once and the leading ten covering under 2.5%. The input for sequencing was whole blood, taken in connection with sensitization to the hapten diphenylcyclopropenone (DPC). The sequence was obtained from a woman aged 50 to 60 with alopecia areata. Some clones in this sample may be carry-over from other donors' samples.

CDR3 residues: CASSHSPGTDTQYF. CDR3 nucleotides: TGCGCCAGCAGCCATTCCCCAGGCACAGATACGCAGTATTTT. This chain connects TRBV4-3 to TRBJ2-3, with D unresolved. Deletions cut 3 bases from V and 1 base from J, with 8 bases between. The CDR3 contains 14 residues. The germline gives CDR1 LGHNA, CDR2 YSLEER.